These 30 T cell receptor beta chains originate from one sample sequenced in a study of T-cell reconstitution after alpha-beta-depleted transplantation in children. Using unique molecular identifiers, the investigators prepared the TCRbeta library. TCRdb redid the calling of the PCR reads with MiXCR, one entry per CDR3 protein. The sample carries 670,000 or so distinct CDR3 sequences, less than 15% recorded once. This specimen was PBMCs, taken before TCRalphabeta/CD19-depleted stem cell transplant. These receptors were obtained from a girl aged 2-10 years with congenital amegakaryocytic thrombocytopenia, due to receive a stem cell transplant.

This clonotype turned up a few times. The V call is TRBV29-1, the J call TRBJ2-3, with 11 bases aligning to TRBD2. V lost 2 bases and J lost 2; bases outside the gene matches: 3. CDR1 and CDR2 (germline): SQVTM, ANQGSEA. The CDR3 loop spans 15 amino acids. The CDR3 reads CSVELAGGNTDTQYF. In DNA, the CDR3 is TGCAGCGTTGAACTAGCGGGAGGCAACACAGATACGCAGTATTTT.

This chain connects TRBV20-1 to TRBJ2-1; D is perhaps TRBD1 or TRBD2 (5 bases each). Germline loops: CDR1 DFQATT, CDR2 SNEGSKA (reference sequence). V was trimmed by 3 bases and J by 2 bases, leaving 14 bases between them. The CDR3 is made up of 15 amino acids. CDR3 DNA: TGCAGTGCTAGGGGCCAGGGAGACCCCTACAATGAGCAGTTCTTC. This sequence encodes CSARGQGDPYNEQFF.

This clonotype was seen more than once but under ten times. One junction end disagrees with the germline gene, perhaps due to a read error. CDR3 DNA sequence: TGTGCCAGCAGTTTATCCACGGCTACCATGTTC. Amino acid sequence: CASSLSTATMF. V and J are TRBV12-3 or TRBV12-4 and TRBJ2-1; D is uncertain. This CDR3 contains 11 residues.

In this sample, this clonotype turned up a few times. This chain connects TRBV5-1 to TRBJ2-5, with D maybe TRBD2 (6 bases). V lost 6 bases and J lost 5, with 8 bases in between. CDR3 length: 11 amino acids. Germline CDR1 is SGHRS and CDR2 is YFSETQ. The CDR3 loop is CASTGDETQYF. In nucleotides, the CDR3 is TGCGCCAGCACGGGGGACGAGACCCAGTACTTC.

This clonotype was counted between two and nine times. The chain couples TRBV20-1 to TRBJ2-2; D ambiguous. Germline V CDR1 and CDR2: DFQATT, SNEGSKA (reference sequence). This CDR3 is 14 amino acids long. The V end lost 6 bases, the J end lost 1 base, and 12 bases lay between the germline ends. CDR3 bases: TGCAGTGCCCCCAAAGTCGGGAACACCGGGGAGCTGTTTTTT. Translated: CSAPKVGNTGELFF.

A few counts support this clonotype. The chain combines TRBV12-3 or TRBV12-4 with TRBJ2-3, with a tentative D call TRBD2 (6 bases). Trimming cost V 3 bases and J 3 bases, with 13 bases left between them. This CDR3 contains 15 residues. CDR3 amino acids: CASSFQDYPTDTQYF. The CDR3 coding sequence is TGTGCCAGCAGTTTTCAGGACTATCCTACAGATACGCAGTATTTT.

This clonotype has only a few counts. The chain joins TRBV12-3 or TRBV12-4 to TRBJ2-1; 9 bases fit TRBD2. The CDR3 is 16 amino acids. V was pared by 5 bases and J by 5 bases, with 10 bases of the junction left unmatched. CDR3 in amino acids: CASSPRAGGPHNEQFF. The CDR3 DNA sequence: TGTGCCAGCAGTCCCAGGGCGGGAGGGCCGCACAATGAGCAGTTCTTC.

The chain joins TRBV5-6 to TRBJ2-7; D ambiguous. The CDR3 loop spans 14 amino acids. The germline V gene has CDR1 SGHDT and CDR2 YYEEEE. V gave up 2 bases and J gave up 2 bases, with 11 bases separating them. The chain's CDR3 is CASSLVEIAYEQYF. The CDR3 coding sequence is TGTGCCAGCAGCTTAGTGGAGATCGCCTACGAGCAGTACTTC.

This clonotype was seen at least ten times. This chain joins TRBV20-1 and TRBJ2-3; D call uncertain. The ends were cut back, 6 bases at V and 4 bases at J, with 20 bases in the middle. Germline loops: CDR1 DFQATT, CDR2 SNEGSKA (reference sequence). The CDR3 has 15 amino acids. The CDR3 sequence: CSARNQGRMADTQYF. DNA for the CDR3: TGCAGTGCAAGGAACCAAGGGCGGATGGCAGATACGCAGTATTTT.

V usage is TRBV9 and J usage is TRBJ2-1, with D perhaps being TRBD1 or TRBD2 (5 bases each). V lost 0 bases to trimming and J lost 3 bases, with 10 bases between them. Looked up from germline, CDR1 is SGDLS and CDR2 is YYNGEE. The CDR3 has 15 residues. The CDR3 nucleotides read TGTGCCAGCAGCGTAGTTCCGGGACGCTACAATGAGCAGTTCTTC. It encodes CASSVVPGRYNEQFF.

The CDR3 protein is CASSLAALDEQFF. The CDR3 bases are TGTGCCAGCAGCTTAGCCGCGCTGGATGAGCAGTTCTTC. The chain joins TRBV7-9 to TRBJ2-1; D gene unclear. Germline CDR1 reads SEHNR; CDR2 reads FQNEAQ (reference sequence). V shed 0 bases and J shed 8 bases, with 8 bases lying between them. The CDR3 length is 13 residues.

This clonotype was found a few times. The J gene is TRBJ2-2, the V gene TRBV5-1, with D possibly matching TRBD1 (5 bases). There are 16 residues in the CDR3. CDR1 and CDR2 (germline): SGHRS, YFSETQ. V was pared by 0 bases and J by 5 bases, with 14 bases between. The chain's CDR3 is CASSLVLGLVTGELFF. The CDR3, as DNA: TGCGCCAGCAGCTTGGTGCTGGGGCTTGTGACCGGGGAGCTGTTTTTT.

The sample holds many counts of this clonotype. The chain is built from TRBV12-3 or TRBV12-4 and TRBJ1-4; 8 nucleotides agree with TRBD1. Trimming at V came to 7 bases and at J to 8 bases, leaving 12 bases not matched to a gene. The CDR3 sequence is 15 residues long. The CDR3 DNA reads TGTGCCAGCAAGTCGTACGGGACAGGAGACGAAAAACTGTTTTTT. Protein product: CASKSYGTGDEKLFF.

The rearrangement uses TRBV7-6 and TRBJ2-1; D is perhaps TRBD1 (6 bases). There are 17 residues in the CDR3. The V gene's germline CDR1 is SGHVS and CDR2 FNYEAQ. V was pared by 0 bases and J by 0 bases, with 12 bases between. CDR3 amino acids: CASSLALRGSSYNEQFF. CDR3 nucleotides: TGTGCCAGCAGCTTAGCGTTAAGGGGGAGCTCCTACAATGAGCAGTTCTTC.

The sample holds a few counts of this clonotype. The chain is built from TRBV10-1 and TRBJ2-1; 10 bases fit TRBD2. This CDR3 is built from 14 residues. The J segment lost 8 bases and the V segment lost 4 bases, leaving 5 bases of the junction unmatched. Germline V gene lookup returns CDR1 WNHNN and CDR2 SYGVQD (reference sequence). This chain's CDR3 is CASSGTSGTDEQFF. As DNA, the CDR3 is TGCGCCAGCAGTGGTACTAGCGGGACCGATGAGCAGTTCTTC.

This clonotype appeared many times. The rearrangement joins TRBV5-1 to TRBJ2-7, with D maybe TRBD1 (6 bases). The CDR3 length is 14 residues. Trimming removed 3 bases at V and 1 base at J, with 11 bases between. The germline CDR1 and CDR2 sequences are SGHRS and YFSETQ. The CDR3, as DNA: TGCGCCAGCAGCTCACAGGGTAATTCCTACGAGCAGTACTTC. It encodes CASSSQGNSYEQYF.

This clonotype appeared many times. The chain is built from TRBV9 and TRBJ2-7; unclear D gene. Trimming removed 5 bases from V and 0 bases from J, with 9 bases in between. The CDR3 runs to 13 residues. The germline V gene encodes CDR1 SGDLS and CDR2 YYNGEE. The CDR3 bases are TGTGCCAGCAGGACCAATAGCTCCTACGAGCAGTACTTC. Encoded protein: CASRTNSSYEQYF. Full variable domain (remainder filled in from reference TRBV9 and TRBJ2-7): DSGVTQTPKHLITATGQRVTLRCSPRSGDLSVYWYQQSLDQGLQFLIQYYNGEERAKGNILERFSAQQFPDLHSELNLSSLELGDSALYFCASRTNSSYEQYFGPGTRLTVT.

This clonotype occurred many times. V and J are TRBV29-1 and TRBJ1-5, with 8 bases lining up with TRBD1. Losses at the gene ends were 6 bases for V and 0 bases for J; bases not matched to a gene: 7. The CDR3 has 15 amino acids. In germline, CDR1 is SQVTM, CDR2 ANQGSEA. The CDR3 reads CSVSQGTGSNQPQHF. In DNA, the CDR3 is TGCAGCGTGAGCCAAGGGACAGGTAGCAATCAGCCCCAGCATTTT.

In this sample, this clonotype turned up a few times. The rearrangement joins TRBV5-1 to TRBJ2-1; no firm D call. V was clipped by 1 base and J by 0 bases, with 17 bases between them. The CDR3 consists of 18 residues. Germline assignment: CDR1 SGHRS and CDR2 YFSETQ. CDR3 loop: CASSLRIFRRSSYNEQFF. The CDR3 nucleotides read TGCGCCAGCAGCTTGCGCATTTTCCGGCGAAGCTCCTACAATGAGCAGTTCTTC. The entire variable domain, with the rest obtained from reference TRBV5-1 and TRBJ2-1, is as follows: KAGVTQTPRYLIKTRGQQVTLSCSPISGHRSVSWYQQTPGQGLQFLFEYFSETQRNKGNFPGRFSGRQFSNSRSEMNVSTLELGDSALYLCASSLRIFRRSSYNEQFFGPGTRLTVL.

This clonotype was counted ten times or more. The chain is built from TRBV5-1 and TRBJ1-1; maybe TRBD1 (6 bases). The CDR3 covers 15 residues. Germline lookup yields CDR1 SGHRS and CDR2 YFSETQ. V shed 0 bases and J shed 2 bases, with 11 bases lying between them. CDR3 sequence: CASSLGRGFNTEAFF. DNA of the CDR3: TGCGCCAGCAGCTTGGGAAGGGGGTTCAACACTGAAGCTTTCTTT.

This chain connects TRBV30 to TRBJ2-1; D not certain. Germline-derived CDR1 and CDR2 are GTSNPN and SVGIG (reference sequence). The CDR3 runs to 11 residues. V was cut by 5 bases and J by 5 bases, with 7 bases left in between. The CDR3 DNA reads as TGTGCCTGGGTATTTAACAATGAGCAGTTCTTC. It codes for CAWVFNNEQFF.

This clonotype appeared many times. The rearrangement uses TRBV12-3 or TRBV12-4 and TRBJ2-7; D gene unclear. CDR3 size: 13 residues. V was shortened by 5 bases and J by 5 bases, with 13 bases between the two germline ends. DNA of the CDR3: TGTGCCAGCAGTCTTGACCCATCGGACGAGCAGTACTTC. Its translation is CASSLDPSDEQYF.

The rearrangement joins TRBV20-1 to TRBJ2-1; D perhaps matches TRBD2 (6 bases). The V gene's germline CDR1 is DFQATT and CDR2 SNEGSKA (reference sequence). The V gene lost 8 bases and the J gene lost 0 bases, with 11 bases spanning the gap. CDR3 length equals 13 residues. The CDR3 is CSWDSSSYNEQFF. The CDR3 DNA sequence: TGCAGTTGGGACTCGAGCTCCTACAATGAGCAGTTCTTC.

In its sample, this clonotype was seen many times. The chain carries TRBV5-1 and TRBJ2-7; 7 positions agree with TRBD2. The trim removed 4 bases at V and 0 bases at J, leaving 16 bases unmatched. CDR3 size: 18 residues. CDR1 and CDR2 from the germline V gene are SGHRS and YFSETQ. CDR3 loop: CASSQIGGSSLVSYEQYF. As DNA, the CDR3 is TGCGCCAGCAGCCAAATCGGGGGGAGCTCTCTAGTCTCCTACGAGCAGTACTTC.

This clonotype showed up just once. This could be a read error, since a much larger clone is one nucleotide away. The chain is built from TRBV12-3 or TRBV12-4 and TRBJ2-3, with TRBD2 matching 10 bases. The CDR3 extends over 19 amino acids. The CDR3 spells CASCLRASGRSWGTDTQYF. The CDR3 region has the DNA TGTGCCAGCTGTTTAAGGGCTAGCGGGAGATCATGGGGCACAGATACGCAGTATTTT.

This clonotype was seen more than once but under ten times. The V gene is TRBV29-1, the J gene TRBJ2-2; TRBD2 matches at 11 bases. CDR1 SQVTM and CDR2 ANQGSEA come from the germline V gene. J gave up 7 bases and V 6 bases, and 10 bases lay outside the gene matches. The CDR3 is made up of 15 amino acids. The CDR3 loop is CSVAGTSGHGGELFF. Written as DNA, the CDR3 is TGCAGCGTGGCGGGGACTAGCGGACACGGCGGGGAGCTGTTTTTT.

This clonotype was seen repeatedly, ten times or more. This rearrangement joins TRBV15 to TRBJ1-5, with unresolved D. CDR1 and CDR2 from the germline V gene are LNHNV and YYDKDF (reference sequence). CDR3 length: 15 amino acids. Trimming removed 0 bases at V and 4 bases at J, with 10 bases between. The CDR3 spells CATSRDRQRNQPQHF. In nucleotides, the CDR3 is TGTGCCACCAGCAGAGATCGTCAGCGAAATCAGCCCCAGCATTTT.

This clonotype appeared once. The chain has TRBV27 and TRBJ2-3; TRBD1 agrees at 7 bases. With 1 base clipped from V and 4 bases from J, the junction kept 8 bases outside the gene matches. The CDR3 has 16 amino acids. Germline V gene lookup returns CDR1 MNHEY and CDR2 SMNVEV (reference sequence). This chain's CDR3 is CASSLYPGTDADTQYF. The CDR3 nucleotides are TGTGCCAGCAGTTTATATCCTGGGACAGATGCAGATACGCAGTATTTT.

This clonotype was counted at least ten times. This rearrangement joins TRBV5-6 to TRBJ2-7, with D uncertain. Germline assignment: CDR1 SGHDT and CDR2 YYEEEE. The CDR3 spans 13 residues. V lost 5 bases, J lost 4 bases, and 13 bases lay in between. In nucleotides, the CDR3 is TGTGCCAGCAGAAGTACGGGTAGGTACGAGCAGTACTTC. This translates into CASRSTGRYEQYF.

V usage is TRBV5-1 and J usage is TRBJ2-1; 9 bases match TRBD2. The CDR3 is 17 amino acids. Trimming took 0 bases from V and 0 from J; bases not matched to a gene: 4. The germline gives CDR1 SGHRS, CDR2 YFSETQ. The CDR3 is CASSLASGTRSYNEQFF. CDR3 bases: TGCGCCAGCAGCTTGGCTAGCGGGACCCGCTCCTACAATGAGCAGTTCTTC.